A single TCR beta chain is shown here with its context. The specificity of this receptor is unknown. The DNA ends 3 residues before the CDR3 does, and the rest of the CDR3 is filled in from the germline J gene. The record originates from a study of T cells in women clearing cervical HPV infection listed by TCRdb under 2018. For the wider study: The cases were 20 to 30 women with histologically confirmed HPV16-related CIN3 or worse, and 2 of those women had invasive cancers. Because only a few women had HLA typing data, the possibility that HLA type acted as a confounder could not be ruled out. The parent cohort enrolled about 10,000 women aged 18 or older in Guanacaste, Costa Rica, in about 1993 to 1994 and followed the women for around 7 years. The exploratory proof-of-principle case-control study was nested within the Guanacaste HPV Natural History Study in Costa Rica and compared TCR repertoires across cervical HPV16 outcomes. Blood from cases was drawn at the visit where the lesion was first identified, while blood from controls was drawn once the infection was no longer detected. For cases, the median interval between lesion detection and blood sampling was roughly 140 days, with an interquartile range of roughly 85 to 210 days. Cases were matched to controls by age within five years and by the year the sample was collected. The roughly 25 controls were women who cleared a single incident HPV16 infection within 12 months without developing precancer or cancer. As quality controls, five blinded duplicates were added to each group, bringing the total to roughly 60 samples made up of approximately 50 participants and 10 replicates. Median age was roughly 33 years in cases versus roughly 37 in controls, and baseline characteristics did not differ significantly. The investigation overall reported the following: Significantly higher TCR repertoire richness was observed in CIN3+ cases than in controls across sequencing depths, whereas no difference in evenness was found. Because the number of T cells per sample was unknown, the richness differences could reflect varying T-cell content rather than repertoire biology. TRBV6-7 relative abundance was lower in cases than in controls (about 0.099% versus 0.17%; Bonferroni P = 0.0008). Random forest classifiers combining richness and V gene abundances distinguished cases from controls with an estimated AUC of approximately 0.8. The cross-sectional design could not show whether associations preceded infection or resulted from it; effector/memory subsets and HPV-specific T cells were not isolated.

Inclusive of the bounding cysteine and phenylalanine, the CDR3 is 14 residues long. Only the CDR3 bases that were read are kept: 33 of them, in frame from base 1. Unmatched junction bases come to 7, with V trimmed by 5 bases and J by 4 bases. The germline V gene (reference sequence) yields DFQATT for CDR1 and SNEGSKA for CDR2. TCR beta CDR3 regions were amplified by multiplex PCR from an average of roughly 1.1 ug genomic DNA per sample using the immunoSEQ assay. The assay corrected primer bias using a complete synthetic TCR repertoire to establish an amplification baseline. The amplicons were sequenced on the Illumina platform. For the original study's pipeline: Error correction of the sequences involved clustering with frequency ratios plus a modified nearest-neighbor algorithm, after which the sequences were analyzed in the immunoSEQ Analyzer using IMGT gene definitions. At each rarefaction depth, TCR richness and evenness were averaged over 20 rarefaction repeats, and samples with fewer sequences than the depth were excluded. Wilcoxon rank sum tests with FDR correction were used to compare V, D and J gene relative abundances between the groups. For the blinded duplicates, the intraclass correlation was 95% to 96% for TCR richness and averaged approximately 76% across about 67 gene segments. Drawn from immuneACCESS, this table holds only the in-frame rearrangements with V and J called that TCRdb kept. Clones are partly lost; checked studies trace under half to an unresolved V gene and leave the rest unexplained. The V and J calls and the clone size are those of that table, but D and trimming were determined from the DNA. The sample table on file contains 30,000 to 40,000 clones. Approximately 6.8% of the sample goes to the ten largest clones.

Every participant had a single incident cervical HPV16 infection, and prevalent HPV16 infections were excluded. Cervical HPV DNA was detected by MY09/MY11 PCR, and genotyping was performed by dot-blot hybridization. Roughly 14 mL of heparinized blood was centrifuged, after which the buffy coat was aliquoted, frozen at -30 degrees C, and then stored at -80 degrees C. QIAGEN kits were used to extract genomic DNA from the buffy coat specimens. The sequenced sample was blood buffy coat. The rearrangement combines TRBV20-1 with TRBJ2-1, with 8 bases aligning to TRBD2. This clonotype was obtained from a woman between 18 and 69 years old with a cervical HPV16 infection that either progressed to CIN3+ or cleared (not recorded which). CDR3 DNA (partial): TGCAGTGCTTCCAGTAGCGGGGAGTACAATGAG. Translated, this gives CSASSSGEYNE. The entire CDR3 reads CSASSSGEYNEQFF.